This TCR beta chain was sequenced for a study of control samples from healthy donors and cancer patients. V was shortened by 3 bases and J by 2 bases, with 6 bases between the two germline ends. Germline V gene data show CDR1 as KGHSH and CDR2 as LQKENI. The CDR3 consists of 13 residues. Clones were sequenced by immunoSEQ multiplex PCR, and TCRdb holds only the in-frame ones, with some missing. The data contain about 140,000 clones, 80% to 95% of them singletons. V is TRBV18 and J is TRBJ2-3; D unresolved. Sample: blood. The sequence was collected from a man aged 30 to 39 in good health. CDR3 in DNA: TGTGCCAGCTCACCCGATATCACAGATACGCAGTATTTT. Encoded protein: CASSPDITDTQYF.